The rows below give T cell receptor beta chains drawn from one sample of a study of naive and memory T cell subsets. Using its own MiXCR run on the UMI-ligation and nested PCR reads, TCRdb lists one record per CDR3 protein. The table has 95,000 to 150,000 distinct CDR3 sequences, 36% seen once. Sequenced input: central memory CD4+ T cells from blood. All receptors come from a human donor in good health. Each CDR3 is given with its conserved first and last residue. Size is omitted from some rows. Given values are once, few, many or a class for expanded clones.

>many|TRBV7-2
CASSPQSRSTDTQYF
>few|TRBV9
CASSKTAYTEAFF
>-|TRBV29-1
CSVSPGTANTGELFF
>few|TRBV7-2
CASSWGSGDTQYF
>-|TRBV19
CASSVSGSTDTQYF
>few|TRBV5-1
CASSPRDRGRPGELFF
>-|TRBV19
CASSEGGSYNEQFF
>few|TRBV28
CASTLTGLAGIQYF
>-|TRBV7-6
CASSPAGATGELFF
>-|TRBV20-1
CSARKASGSYSEQFF
>-|TRBV10-3
CAISELGTGGSRNQPQHF
>few|TRBV29-1
CSVRTAGGPDNEQFF
>few|TRBV7-2
CASSYYVSDTQYF
>-|TRBV28
CASSGAGLAKNIQYF
>few|TRBV3-1
CASTRGGRAEAFF
>-|TRBV5-1
CASSLIGVESTEAFF
>few|TRBV9
CASSVQGANTGELFF
>-|TRBV20-1
CSANPGTANHEQFF
>few|TRBV6-5
CASSYGTSGINEQFF
>-|TRBV19
CASSLSGSGYEQYF
>-|TRBV12-3/TRBV12-4
CASSLYSESYEQYF
>few|TRBV7-2
CASSGLYGEQYF
>many|TRBV20-1
CSARDTSTDTQYF
>-|TRBV20-1
CSARDSGQGVPYEQYF
>-|TRBV29-1
CSVERGAGRVRKQFF
>-|TRBV27
CASSTSGTRGFTKTQYF
>once|TRBV11-2
CASSSRLGQGLNEQYF
>-|TRBV7-3
CASSIGYYNEQFF
>-|TRBV7-2
CASSLRYLDNEQFF
>few|TRBV19
CASSMPGRAGELFF
>-|TRBV11-2
CASSLSLRGRETQYF
>-|TRBV12-3/TRBV12-4
CASAGTENQPQHF
>few|TRBV12-3/TRBV12-4
CASSRQNFEAFF
>medium-sized|TRBV12-3/TRBV12-4
CASTVGAGGEKLFF
>-|TRBV30
CAWSRKGEGTGELFF
>-|TRBV6-1
CASSESPGVNQPQHF
>-|TRBV20-1
CSASQPGAAGQYF
>-|TRBV9
CASSVFYENTEAFF
>once|TRBV5-1
CASSLSGQNTGELFF
>-|TRBV7-8
CASRTLAGGYEQYF
>few|TRBV6-1
CASEFRDGGFVEQFF
>-|TRBV12-5
CASGLWAGTSGRAPNEQFF
>-|TRBV29-1
CSVGQGRTEAFF
>few|TRBV3-1
CASGGLAGANEQFF
>-|TRBV6-1
CASGRVYDTEAFF
>many|TRBV10-3
CAISETSGRVEQFF
>-|TRBV30
CAWSPRRGLAHTDTQYF
>-|TRBV10-3
CAISRGQPEKLFF
>-|TRBV7-2
CASRPGGIGGSYNEQFF
>many|TRBV11-2
CASGMTGTGLVRQYF
>many|TRBV5-1
CASSFGVLAGGQIYEQYF
>-|TRBV19
CASSSTGNTYSNQPQHF
>few|TRBV29-1
CSVVDREGLRDTQYF
>few|TRBV12-3/TRBV12-4
CASRITGANVLTF